Sequencing of this TCR beta chain was carried out in a study of Ad26.COV2.S vaccination and SARS-CoV-2 variants (dated by TCRdb to the early 2020s). About the investigation overall: TCRbeta repertoire sequencing was used to assess the specificity and breadth of SARS-CoV-2-reactive T cell receptors after Ad26.COV2.S vaccination. The TCR-sequenced set comprised about 30 samples: 19 Ad26.COV2.S vaccine recipients, 5 placebo recipients and 8 SARS-CoV-2 convalescent individuals. The research as a whole found: Non-spike TCR breadth was comparable between vaccine and placebo recipients, consistent with the vaccine containing only spike. Compared with placebo recipients, Ad26.COV2.S recipients showed higher spike-specific TCR breadth (P = 0.0014). Substantial breadth of spike-specific CD8+ and CD4+ T cell responses was reported after vaccination. The authors noted that the TCR breadth and depth analyses may have underestimated total T cell responses.

CDR1 and CDR2 are drawn from the germline V gene (reference sequence): LGHDT, YNNKEL. Measured from the cysteine to the phenylalanine, the CDR3 is 15 residues long. Only the CDR3 DNA stays, 45 bases, in frame from base 1. Ends trimmed: V by 3 bases, J by 4 bases; bases unmatched to a gene: 2. Notes on this clone: Its antigen is unknown. Qualities for individual bases were not recorded, and no much larger clone is one base off.

The sample's time point, from its label and the paper: individuals recovered from natural SARS-CoV-2 infection. The immunoSEQ Assay was used to sequence TCRbeta CDR3 regions. After extraction, genomic DNA underwent amplification by bias-controlled multiplex PCR, followed by high-throughput sequencing. The source study handled its data this way. Collapsing and filtering of sequences were performed to quantify the absolute abundance of each unique TCRbeta CDR3 region. T cell fraction was estimated by normalization of TCRbeta template counts to usable DNA, with usable DNA being measured through amplification of reference genes present in all nucleated cells. Repertoire TCRs were annotated as SARS-CoV-2-specific when V gene, CDR3 amino acid sequence and J gene were exactly matched to a known reactive TCR set. MIRA supplied the reference SARS-CoV-2 TCR set, which was filtered for enrichment in COVID-19-positive ImmuneCODE repertoires so that public or cross-reactive TCRs were removed. Using the MIRA antigens, annotated TCRs were further analysed by specific ORF or by position within an ORF. Breadth was defined as the number of annotated unique rearrangements divided by the total number of unique productive rearrangements, and depth was defined as the summed frequency of the annotated unique rearrangements. Group comparisons of TCR breadth used two-sided Wilcoxon rank-sum tests. Drawn from immuneACCESS, this table holds only the in-frame rearrangements with V and J called that TCRdb kept. Clones are partly lost; checked studies trace under half to an unresolved V gene and leave the rest unexplained. The V and J calls and clone size were taken over from that table, and D and trimming were inferred from the DNA. The sample table records approximately 400,000 clones; around 92% of these occur just once. Of the sample, roughly 3.9% falls within the top ten clones.

This receptor was taken from a human donor who had recovered from COVID-19. Sample: peripheral blood, taken after recovery from COVID-19. This receptor chain uses TRBV3-1 (or the pseudogene TRBV3-2) and TRBJ2-6, with TRBD1 identical over 8 junction bases. The CDR3 region reads CASSQTGAGANVLTF. In nucleotides, the sequence is TGTGCCAGCAGCCAGACAGGGGCGGGGGCCAACGTCCTGACTTTC.